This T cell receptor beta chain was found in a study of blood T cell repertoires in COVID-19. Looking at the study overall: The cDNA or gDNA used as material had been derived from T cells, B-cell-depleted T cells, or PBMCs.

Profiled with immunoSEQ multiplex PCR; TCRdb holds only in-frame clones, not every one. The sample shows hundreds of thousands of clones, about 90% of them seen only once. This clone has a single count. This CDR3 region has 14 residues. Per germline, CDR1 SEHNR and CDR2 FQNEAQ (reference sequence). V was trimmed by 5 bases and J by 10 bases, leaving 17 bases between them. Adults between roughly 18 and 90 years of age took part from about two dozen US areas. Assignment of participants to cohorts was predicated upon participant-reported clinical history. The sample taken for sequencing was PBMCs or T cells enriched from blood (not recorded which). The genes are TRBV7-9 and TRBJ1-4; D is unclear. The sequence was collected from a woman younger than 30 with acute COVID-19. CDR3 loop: CASSPMTSVGKLFF. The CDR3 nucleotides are TGTGCCAGCAGCCCCATGACATCCGTTGGAAAACTGTTTTTT.